Presented here are 26 T cell receptor beta chains from one specimen sequenced in a study of T-cell memory formation after mild COVID-19. One entry per CDR3 protein, called by TCRdb with MiXCR from the 5' RACE reads. The repertoire holds 250,000 or so distinct CDR3 sequences, with about a sixth as singletons. The sequencing input was PBMCs or a T cell subset sorted from them (not recorded which). The origin of the receptors is a man between 18 and 29 years old who had mild COVID-19 (a few samples of this study predate the infection). Cell type and time point are not known.

This clonotype showed up just a few times. The chain links TRBV7-3 to TRBJ2-3; 9 bases line up with TRBD2. Germline loops: CDR1 SGHTA, CDR2 FQGTGA. This CDR3 is 17 amino acids long. V trimming: 5 bases; J trimming: 5 bases; junction bases outside the gene matches: 14. CDR3 nucleotides: TGTGCCAGCAGCGCCTGGGGACGGGCTAGCGGGAAAGATACGCAGTATTTT. Protein sequence: CASSAWGRASGKDTQYF.

The chain has TRBV20-1 and TRBJ2-3, with 11 positions matching TRBD1. The CDR3 is 14 amino acids. The germline CDR1 and CDR2 sequences are DFQATT and SNEGSKA (reference sequence). Trimming took 2 bases from V and 7 from J; bases not matched to a gene: 5. CDR3 in amino acids: CSARPGQGAYTQYF. In nucleotides, the CDR3 is TGCAGTGCTAGACCCGGACAGGGGGCCTATACGCAGTATTTT.

This clonotype was counted at least ten times. This rearrangement joins TRBV5-1 to TRBJ2-7, with D uncertain. Trimming pared 1 base from V and 6 bases from J, leaving 20 bases between. CDR1 and CDR2 (germline): SGHRS, YFSETQ. This CDR3 contains 16 residues. The CDR3 loop is CASSLTDFGFSREQYF. CDR3 nucleotides: TGCGCCAGCAGCTTGACGGATTTTGGGTTCTCCCGCGAGCAGTACTTC.

V and J are TRBV4-1 and TRBJ2-3; D unclear. Germline loops: CDR1 MGHRA, CDR2 YSYEKL. V was trimmed by 0 bases and J by 1 base, leaving 8 bases between them. There are 15 residues in the CDR3. The CDR3 coding sequence is TGCGCCAGCAGCCAAGATACGCTTGGCACAGATACGCAGTATTTT. This encodes CASSQDTLGTDTQYF.

This clonotype was detected only a few times. This chain links TRBV7-8 with TRBJ2-1; D gene ambiguous. From germline, CDR1 is SGHVS and CDR2 FQNEAQ. The CDR3 spans 17 residues. Trimming pared 1 base from V and 0 bases from J, leaving 13 bases between. CDR3 DNA sequence: TGTGCCAGCAGCTTAGAGGGTAGCTTCAGCTCCTACAATGAGCAGTTCTTC. Amino acids: CASSLEGSFSSYNEQFF.

The table lists this clonotype with a few counts. The genes are TRBV29-1 and TRBJ2-5; tentatively, D is TRBD1 (5 bases). Deletions cut 0 bases from V and 8 bases from J, with 13 bases between. The CDR3 spans 13 residues. The V gene's germline CDR1 is SQVTM and CDR2 ANQGSEA. This CDR3 is CSVEDPRVVTQYF. The CDR3 DNA reads as TGCAGCGTTGAAGATCCCAGGGTAGTTACCCAGTACTTC.

The gene calls are TRBV7-9 and TRBJ2-1; 7 bases agree with TRBD1. Germline V gene lookup returns CDR1 SEHNR and CDR2 FQNEAQ (reference sequence). V dropped 4 bases and J dropped 9; count of bases not matched to a gene: 12. The CDR3 covers 15 residues. The chain's CDR3 is CASSSLAGTVSEQFF. The CDR3 DNA reads TGTGCCAGCAGCTCCTTAGCCGGGACAGTATCTGAGCAGTTCTTC. Together with reference TRBV7-9 and TRBJ2-1, the CDR3 gives the full variable domain: DTGVSQNPRHKITKRGQNVTFRCDPISEHNRLYWYRQTLGQGPEFLTYFQNEAQLEKSRLLSDRFSAERPKGSFSTLEIQRTEQGDSAMYLCASSSLAGTVSEQFFGPGTRLTVL.

V usage is TRBV7-9 and J usage is TRBJ2-1; TRBD2 matches at 9 bases. CDR1 SEHNR and CDR2 FQNEAQ come from the germline V gene (reference sequence). This CDR3 contains 16 residues. V trimming: 5 bases; J trimming: 2 bases; junction bases outside the gene matches: 7. The CDR3 region has the DNA TGTGCCAGCAGCCCCCGCGGGGGGGCGACCTACAATGAGCAGTTCTTC. Residues: CASSPRGGATYNEQFF. Complete variable domain (other parts from reference TRBV7-9 and TRBJ2-1): DTGVSQNPRHKITKRGQNVTFRCDPISEHNRLYWYRQTLGQGPEFLTYFQNEAQLEKSRLLSDRFSAERPKGSFSTLEIQRTEQGDSAMYLCASSPRGGATYNEQFFGPGTRLTVL.

The rearrangement links TRBV7-3 to TRBJ2-3; no clear D. The ends were cut back, 5 bases at V and 2 bases at J, with 8 bases in the middle. The CDR3 has 13 residues. Per the germline V gene, CDR1 is SGHTA and CDR2 is FQGTGA. CDR3 amino acids: CASSDPNTDTQYF. The CDR3 DNA is TGTGCCAGCAGCGATCCGAACACAGATACGCAGTATTTT.

The chain combines TRBV12-3 or TRBV12-4 with TRBJ2-3; D may be TRBD1 (5 bases). The CDR3 spans 13 residues. V was trimmed by 2 bases and J by 8 bases, leaving 11 bases between them. Here the CDR3 DNA reads TGTGCCAGCAGTTTATCGTCTGGGGCTACGCAGTATTTT. Protein sequence: CASSLSSGATQYF.

This clonotype has more than one count but fewer than ten. J is TRBJ1-2 and V is TRBV5-1; the D gene is possibly TRBD1 (6 bases). This CDR3 comprises 17 residues. Trimming shortened V by 4 bases and J by 0 bases, and 19 bases separated the two germline ends. Germline CDR1 SGHRS, CDR2 YFSETQ. The CDR3 region has the DNA TGCGCCAGCAGCCAGGAGGGCAGGGGAGCGGCTAACTATGGCTACACCTTC. This sequence encodes CASSQEGRGAANYGYTF.

This clonotype was detected only a few times. The rearrangement uses TRBV5-1 and TRBJ2-2, with 9 nucleotides matching TRBD2. The CDR3 covers 17 residues. J was trimmed by 0 bases and V by 2 bases; bases with no gene match: 5. CDR1 and CDR2 (germline): SGHRS, YFSETQ. The CDR3 protein is CASSFSGGKANTGELFF. DNA for the CDR3: TGCGCCAGCAGCTTTAGCGGGGGAAAAGCGAACACCGGGGAGCTGTTTTTT.

V is TRBV18 and J is TRBJ2-4; tentatively, D is TRBD2 (6 bases). From germline, CDR1 is KGHSH and CDR2 LQKENI. The ends were cut back, 3 bases at V and 8 bases at J, with 8 bases in the middle. This CDR3 is built from 12 residues. The CDR3 bases are TGTGCCAGCTCACCTGGGGAGGACATTCAGTACTTC. Its translation is CASSPGEDIQYF.

The chain employs TRBV6-6 and TRBJ1-1; D remains ambiguous. Germline CDR1 and CDR2: MNHNY and SVGAGI (reference sequence). The CDR3 has 13 amino acids. V was trimmed by 6 bases and J by 10 bases, leaving 18 bases between them. Here the CDR3 DNA reads TGTGCCAGCAGGCCCGACGGAGAACGTGCAGCTTTCTTT. The encoded protein is CASRPDGERAAFF.

This clonotype has ten or more counts. The rearrangement links TRBV20-1 to TRBJ2-3; the D gene is possibly TRBD2 (5 bases). CDR3 length: 15 amino acids. Germline V gene sequence: CDR1 DFQATT, CDR2 SNEGSKA (reference sequence). Trimming took 0 bases from V and 0 from J, leaving 10 bases between them. The DNA for the CDR3 is TGCAGTGCTAGAGATCCCCAGCGGAGCACAGATACGCAGTATTTT. This encodes CSARDPQRSTDTQYF.

This clonotype appeared a few times. The chain is built from TRBV6-2 or TRBV6-3 and TRBJ2-7; D is perhaps TRBD1 (5 bases). Germline loops: CDR1 MNHEY, CDR2 SVGEGT. V was pared by 6 bases and J by 3 bases, with 12 bases between. The CDR3 has 13 amino acids. The CDR3 is CASSMDTFYEQYV. The CDR3 DNA sequence: TGTGCCAGCAGCATGGACACCTTCTACGAGCAGTACGTC.

This clonotype was seen a few times. V and J are TRBV3-1 and TRBJ2-3; D might be TRBD2 (6 bases). The CDR3 extends over 18 amino acids. Trimming removed 2 bases from V and 2 bases from J, with 20 bases in between. Germline-derived CDR1 and CDR2 are LGHDT and YNNKEL (reference sequence). CDR3: CASSQSGVGVGITDTQYF. CDR3 coding DNA: TGTGCCAGCAGCCAATCGGGGGTAGGGGTCGGAATCACAGATACGCAGTATTTT.

The chain combines TRBV7-2 with TRBJ2-2, with D perhaps TRBD2 (6 bases). Trimming took off 5 bases at V and 2 bases at J, with 9 bases between the two ends. CDR1 and CDR2 from the germline V gene are SGHTA and FQGNSA. The CDR3 spans 14 residues. CDR3 sequence reads: CASSIGGNTGELFF. CDR3 nucleotides: TGTGCCAGCAGCATCGGGGGAAACACCGGGGAGCTGTTTTTT.

With respect to this clonotype: A read error may account for a junction end that differs from germline. This CDR3 reads CASPPRGWGSQPQHF. The DNA of the CDR3 is TGTGCCAGCCCACCCAGGGGATGGGGAAGTCAGCCCCAGCATTTT. The chain joins TRBV18 to TRBJ1-5; weak D call: TRBD1 (6 bases). This CDR3 contains 15 residues. CDR1 and CDR2 from the germline V gene are KGHSH and LQKENI.

This clonotype was seen ten or more times. The rearrangement joins TRBV20-1 to TRBJ2-3; TRBD2 aligns across 7 bases. Germline lookup yields CDR1 DFQATT and CDR2 SNEGSKA (reference sequence). V dropped 7 bases and J dropped 2; count of bases not matched to a gene: 12. The CDR3 extends over 15 amino acids. The CDR3 sequence: CSVEYGGSFTDTQYF. The CDR3 nucleotides read TGCAGTGTCGAATACGGCGGGAGTTTCACAGATACGCAGTATTTT.

This clonotype has ten or more counts. This rearrangement joins TRBV7-9 to TRBJ2-5; the D is unclear. This CDR3 has 11 residues. Germline CDR1 SEHNR, CDR2 FQNEAQ (reference sequence). V lost 6 bases and J 4 bases, leaving 6 bases between the germline ends. The CDR3: CASSNGETQYF. In DNA, the CDR3 is TGTGCCAGCAGTAACGGAGAGACCCAGTACTTC.

The chain joins TRBV2 to TRBJ2-3; the D gene could be TRBD1 or TRBD2 (5 bases each). Trimming stripped 4 bases from V and 6 bases from J, with 17 bases between. Looked up from germline, CDR1 is SNHLY and CDR2 is FYNNEI. This CDR3 contains 15 residues. CDR3 loop: CASSGGGGLGDTQYF. The CDR3 bases are TGTGCCAGCAGTGGAGGTGGGGGTTTAGGGGATACGCAGTATTTT.

This clonotype was detected only a few times. The rearrangement joins TRBV9 to TRBJ2-5; D ambiguous. The CDR3 runs 14 residues. CDR1 and CDR2 (germline): SGDLS, YYNGEE. V was clipped by 2 bases and J by 3 bases, with 11 bases between them. The CDR3 DNA follows: TGTGCCAGCAGCGTGAGGCAGTCGGAAGAGACCCAGTACTTC. As protein: CASSVRQSEETQYF.

This rearrangement joins TRBV20-1 to TRBJ2-6; D is undetermined. V lost 6 bases, J lost 17 bases, and 17 bases lay in between. The germline V gene encodes CDR1 DFQATT and CDR2 SNEGSKA (reference sequence). The CDR3 is 11 amino acids. CDR3 coding DNA: TGCAGTGCACGGTCAGGATTACCGTTGACTTTC. It specifies CSARSGLPLTF.

The CDR3 loop is CASSPRQSTDTQYF. The DNA for the CDR3 is TGTGCCAGCAGCCCCCGGCAAAGTACAGATACGCAGTATTTT. The chain is built from TRBV7-9 and TRBJ2-3; D is unclear. CDR3 size: 14 residues. Trimming left V 5 bases short and J 3 bases short, with 12 bases between. Germline CDR1 is SEHNR and CDR2 is FQNEAQ (reference sequence).

The V and J genes are TRBV20-1 and TRBJ2-7; D is undetermined. Germline V gene sequence: CDR1 DFQATT, CDR2 SNEGSKA (reference sequence). The CDR3 runs 14 residues. The V and J ends lost 3 bases and 3 bases respectively, with 15 bases between them. The CDR3 sequence: CSARALRHNYEQYV. The CDR3 DNA follows: TGCAGTGCTAGGGCTCTAAGACACAACTACGAGCAGTACGTC.